This T cell receptor (beta chain) was captured by sequencing in a study of metastatic and nonmetastatic thyroid tumors. TCRdb reassembled clones from the PCR reads with MiXCR. The top ten clones hold more than 3% of a sample with approximately 24,000 clones, about 15% of them seen once. The junction had 9 bases not matched to a gene; V was cut back by 4 bases and J by 1 base. This CDR3 contains 16 residues. This clone occurred many times. Every patient was untreated before thyroid surgery. This clonotype was sampled from a female donor with papillary thyroid cancer or a benign thyroid nodule (not recorded which). Some clones in this sample may be carry-over from other donors' samples. Sequences were obtained from blood. The chain recombines TRBV12-3 or TRBV12-4 with TRBJ2-5; 7 bases are shared with TRBD2. CDR3 in DNA: TGTGCCAGCAGTTGGGAGCTAGCGGCTTTCCAAGAGACCCAGTACTTC. Amino acids: CASSWELAAFQETQYF.